The 30 T cell receptor beta chains below come from one sample, sequenced in a study of HIV-infected patients and healthy controls. Alpha and beta constant-region primers primed reverse transcription of about 500 ng RNA. Using multiplexing indices, alpha and beta chain libraries were generated apart by chain-specific third strand synthesis. TCRdb reanalysed the 5' RACE reads using MiXCR and keeps one entry per CDR3 protein. Of around 13,000 distinct CDR3 sequences listed, roughly 9.9% were seen once; the top ten hold approximately 6.8%. The repertoire came from unfractionated whole blood and reflected all unsorted peripheral T cells. The sequenced sample was blood. Receptors originate from an adult in good health.

This clonotype was counted ten times or more. The rearrangement uses TRBV2 and TRBJ1-1; maybe TRBD1 (6 bases). This CDR3 region has 16 residues. CDR1 SNHLY and CDR2 FYNNEI come from the germline V gene. The V end lost 8 bases, the J end lost 4 bases, and 23 bases lay between the germline ends. The CDR3 nucleotides are TGTGCCAGCCTAGGCTTCCACAGGGAAGGGGGCACTGAAGCTTTCTTT. The encoded protein is CASLGFHREGGTEAFF.

By sample fraction, this clonotype is medium-sized. The chain uses TRBV7-2 and TRBJ1-1; 7 nucleotides line up with TRBD1. Germline trimming cut 3 bases from V and 5 bases from J; bases unmatched to any gene: 9. Germline V CDR1 and CDR2: SGHTA, FQGNSA. The CDR3 length is 15 residues. The CDR3, as DNA: TGTGCCAGCAGCTTGGTGACAGGGCAAGGGACTGAAGCTTTCTTT. Translation: CASSLVTGQGTEAFF.

At least ten counts were recorded for this clonotype. The V and J genes are TRBV6-1 and TRBJ1-4, with no clear D. CDR1 is MNHNS and CDR2 is SASEGT in the germline V gene. This CDR3 is 13 amino acids long. V was shortened by 3 bases and J by 4 bases, with 6 bases between the two germline ends. This CDR3 is CASSDWSNEKLFF. The DNA of the CDR3 is TGTGCCAGCAGTGATTGGAGTAATGAAAAACTGTTTTTT.

By share of the sample, this clonotype is medium-sized. The chain couples TRBV4-2 to TRBJ2-3; a possible D gene is TRBD2 (7 bases). The CDR3 runs to 16 residues. The V end was cut by 0 bases, the J end by 3 bases, with 13 bases between. Germline CDR1 is LGHNA and CDR2 is YNFKEQ. Here the CDR3 DNA reads TGTGCCAGCAGCCAAGAGGTACGGGGGGCGACAGATACGCAGTATTTT. Translating gives CASSQEVRGATDTQYF.

This clonotype has at least ten counts. The chain links TRBV6-2 or TRBV6-3 to TRBJ1-1, with D possibly being TRBD1 (5 bases). V gave up 5 bases and J gave up 3 bases, with 13 bases separating them. Germline V CDR1 and CDR2: MNHEY, SVGEGT. This CDR3 has 14 amino acids. The CDR3 reads CASSPSLGDTEAFF. The CDR3 DNA follows: TGTGCCAGCAGTCCCTCCTTGGGGGACACTGAAGCTTTCTTT.

This clonotype was observed many times. A junction boundary mismatches the germline segment, possibly from a read error. The V call is TRBV29-1, the J call TRBJ2-5; D gene unclear. CDR3 length equals 9 residues. Per germline, CDR1 SQVTM and CDR2 ANQGSEA. In nucleotides, the CDR3 is TGCAGCGTGGAAGAGACCCAGTACTTC. It translates to CSVEETQYF.

The chain links TRBV19 to TRBJ1-5; D ambiguous. CDR3 length equals 13 residues. Germline V gives CDR1 LNHDA, CDR2 SQIVND (reference sequence). Trimming shortened V by 4 bases and J by 0 bases, and 4 bases separated the two germline ends. CDR3 nucleotide sequence: TGTGCCAGTAGTAGCCTTAGCAATCAGCCCCAGCATTTT. Its protein is CASSSLSNQPQHF.

This clonotype counts as medium-sized. The rearrangement joins TRBV20-1 to TRBJ2-7, with D maybe TRBD1 (6 bases). Germline assignment: CDR1 DFQATT and CDR2 SNEGSKA (reference sequence). The CDR3 loop spans 15 amino acids. V was shortened by 2 bases and J by 4 bases, with 18 bases between the two germline ends. The CDR3 nucleotides are TGCAGTGCTAGACGCCCGACAGGTGGATTTTACGAGCAGTACTTC. The encoded protein is CSARRPTGGFYEQYF.

This clonotype is labeled medium-sized (0.01 to 0.1%). V and J are TRBV10-3 and TRBJ2-7; tentatively, D is TRBD2 (6 bases). Germline V gene sequence: CDR1 ENHRY, CDR2 SYGVKD. The germline V and J ends were trimmed by 2 bases and 6 bases, with 11 bases remaining between them. CDR3 length equals 13 residues. The chain's CDR3 is CAISEMGGGEQYF. CDR3 sequence (DNA): TGTGCCATCAGTGAGATGGGAGGCGGCGAGCAGTACTTC.

This rearrangement joins TRBV9 to TRBJ1-1; the D gene is possibly TRBD1 (6 bases). Looked up from germline, CDR1 is SGDLS and CDR2 is YYNGEE. This CDR3 spans 14 amino acids. V was shortened by 1 base and J by 1 base, with 8 bases between the two germline ends. In DNA, the CDR3 is TGTGCCAGCAGCGTATACAGGGAGAACACTGAAGCTTTCTTT. It translates to CASSVYRENTEAFF.

The sample holds a few counts of this clonotype. CDR3 residues: CASSYFRGAPGELFF. The CDR3, as DNA: TGTGCCAGCAGTTACTTTCGGGGGGCCCCCGGGGAGCTGTTTTTT. The chain has TRBV6-2 or TRBV6-3 and TRBJ2-2, with D possibly matching TRBD2 (7 bases). The germline V gene encodes CDR1 MNHEY and CDR2 SVGEGT. The V end was cut by 1 base, the J end by 6 bases, with 12 bases between. The CDR3 is 15 residues long.

Details on this clonotype: This may stem from a read error, because a much larger clone lies one nucleotide away. V and J are TRBV3-1 and TRBJ1-2; D unclear. Per the germline V gene, CDR1 is LGHDT and CDR2 is YNNKEL (reference sequence). This CDR3 has 14 amino acids. This CDR3 is CASNQDARLHGYTF. CDR3 coding DNA: TGTGCCAGCAACCAAGATGCCCGTCTTCATGGCTACACCTTC.

Note on this clonotype: Since a much larger clone is just one base distant, this may be a read error. This sequence joins TRBV7-3 and TRBJ1-2, with D uncertain. Looked up from germline, CDR1 is SGHTA and CDR2 is FQGTGA. CDR3 size: 10 residues. V lost 5 bases, J lost 6 bases, and 4 bases lay in between. The CDR3, as DNA: TGTGCCAGCAGCCTCGATGGCTACACCTTC. It encodes CASSLDGYTF.

This clonotype was counted at least ten times. At one end the junction does not follow the germline gene, possibly because of a read error. J is TRBJ2-3 and V is TRBV10-3; D is unclear. CDR1 is ENHRY, CDR2 SYGVKD, per germline. This CDR3 spans 12 amino acids. CDR3 region: CAISPRTDTQYF. CDR3 nucleotides: TGTGCCATCAGCCCTCGCACGGATACGCAGTATTTT.

The chain employs TRBV6-6 and TRBJ2-7; D might be TRBD1 (7 bases). Trimming stripped 6 bases from V and 3 bases from J, with 15 bases between. The CDR3 is 14 residues long. Per germline, CDR1 MNHNY and CDR2 SVGAGI (reference sequence). This chain's CDR3 is CASSPTQGGYEQYF. The CDR3 nucleotides are TGTGCCAGCAGCCCGACGCAGGGGGGCTACGAGCAGTACTTC.

By share, this clonotype ranks as large. V usage is TRBV28 and J usage is TRBJ2-5; the D gene is possibly TRBD1 (6 bases). V lost 4 bases to trimming and J lost 5 bases, with 17 bases between them. The V gene's germline CDR1 is MDHEN and CDR2 SYDVKM. The CDR3 totals 15 residues. The CDR3 region has the DNA TGTGCCAGCAGTTGGTTGACAGGAACTCGGGAGACCCAGTACTTC. Translating it yields CASSWLTGTRETQYF.

Many counts were recorded for this clonotype. The chain couples TRBV5-4 to TRBJ1-5, with a tentative D call TRBD1 (5 bases). The germline V gene encodes CDR1 SGHNT and CDR2 YYREEE (reference sequence). The CDR3 consists of 14 residues. Trimming cost V 0 bases and J 7 bases, with 11 bases left between them. CDR3 in amino acids: CASSLGGSGQPQHF. The CDR3 region has the DNA TGTGCCAGCAGCTTGGGGGGCTCGGGACAGCCCCAGCATTTT.

Here the CDR3 reads CASSLRRGTEKLFF. CDR3 sequence (DNA): TGTGCCAGCAGCTTACGCAGGGGTACGGAAAAACTGTTTTTT. The rearrangement joins TRBV7-2 to TRBJ1-4, with D possibly matching TRBD1 (6 bases). The V end lost 2 bases, the J end lost 8 bases, and 12 bases lay between the germline ends. The germline CDR1 and CDR2 sequences are SGHTA and FQGNSA. The CDR3 is 14 amino acids. The complete variable domain, with remaining parts taken from reference TRBV7-2 and TRBJ1-4, reads GAGVSQSPSNKVTEKGKDVELRCDPISGHTALYWYRQSLGQGLEFLIYFQGNSAPDKSGLPSDRFSAERTGGSVSTLTIQRTQQEDSAVYLCASSLRRGTEKLFFGSGTQLSVL.

This clonotype was found many times. V is TRBV25-1 and J is TRBJ2-7; D is ambiguous. The ends were cut back, 5 bases at V and 4 bases at J, with 6 bases in the middle. The CDR3 runs to 11 residues. Germline lookup yields CDR1 MGHDK and CDR2 SYGVNS. This CDR3 is CASSKNYEQYF. Here the CDR3 DNA reads TGTGCCAGCAGTAAAAATTACGAGCAGTACTTC.

This clonotype rates as medium-sized. The chain uses TRBV7-2 and TRBJ1-1, with 8 nucleotides matching TRBD1. J lost 0 bases, V lost 7 bases, and 10 bases had no gene match. CDR3 length equals 16 residues. CDR1 is SGHTA, CDR2 FQGNSA, per germline. DNA of the CDR3: TGTGCCAGCAAAACGAGGACAGGGAACATGAACACTGAAGCTTTCTTT. This gives the protein CASKTRTGNMNTEAFF.

The rearrangement links TRBV3-1 to TRBJ2-5; 9 positions agree with TRBD2. Germline values: CDR1 LGHDT, CDR2 YNNKEL (reference sequence). Unmatched junction bases numbered 5, after V lost 0 bases and J lost 0 bases. The CDR3 extends over 17 amino acids. In DNA form, the CDR3 reads TGTGCCAGCAGCCAAGAGGGCCTAGCGGGGAACCAAGAGACCCAGTACTTC. This sequence encodes CASSQEGLAGNQETQYF.

This clonotype was recorded a few times. The chain joins TRBV3-1 to TRBJ1-4; no reliable D call. The CDR3 runs 14 residues. Germline CDR1 and CDR2: LGHDT and YNNKEL (reference sequence). V lost 0 bases, J lost 4 bases, and 6 bases lay in between. The CDR3: CASSQERDNEKLFF. Here the CDR3 DNA reads TGTGCCAGCAGCCAAGAACGGGATAATGAAAAACTGTTTTTT.

This clonotype was observed at least ten times. V gene TRBV12-5 combines with J gene TRBJ2-1; tentative D call: TRBD1 (5 bases). The CDR3 runs 16 residues. Germline CDR1 reads LGHNT; CDR2 reads FRNRAP. Trimming took off 2 bases at V and 3 bases at J, with 14 bases between the two ends. DNA of the CDR3: TGTGCTAGTGGTTTGATCCTGGGGCAGTACTACAATGAGCAGTTCTTC. Protein product: CASGLILGQYYNEQFF.

V is TRBV20-1 and J is TRBJ1-1; D uncertain. This CDR3 has 9 residues. Trimming removed 5 bases at V and 12 bases at J, with 10 bases between. Per germline, CDR1 DFQATT and CDR2 SNEGSKA (reference sequence). CDR3 nucleotide sequence: TGCAGTGCTTCTCCCGGGACTTTCTTT. It is translated as CSASPGTFF.

This clonotype appeared many times. V usage is TRBV29-1 and J usage is TRBJ1-1; weak D call: TRBD1 (6 bases). The V gene's germline CDR1 is SQVTM and CDR2 ANQGSEA. The CDR3 has 13 amino acids. V was shortened by 7 bases and J by 2 bases, with 14 bases between the two germline ends. CDR3 protein: CSGQQGVNTEAFF. CDR3 bases: TGCAGCGGCCAACAGGGAGTAAACACTGAAGCTTTCTTT.

The chain recombines TRBV6-5 with TRBJ2-5; 10 bases agree with TRBD2. Germline assignment: CDR1 MNHEY and CDR2 SVGAGI. The CDR3 consists of 15 residues. V shed 7 bases and J 1 base; nucleotides not matched to a gene: 6. The CDR3 protein is CASNRAGGLQETQYF. CDR3 nucleotide sequence: TGTGCCAGCAACCGAGCGGGGGGGCTCCAAGAGACCCAGTACTTC.

This clonotype rates as medium-sized. The chain combines TRBV6-6 with TRBJ2-1, with D perhaps matching TRBD1 or TRBD2 (5 bases each). V gave up 4 bases and J gave up 4 bases, with 11 bases separating them. The CDR3 contains 14 residues. Germline-derived CDR1 and CDR2 are MNHNY and SVGAGI (reference sequence). This CDR3 reads CASSWNGAYNEQFF. The CDR3 DNA sequence: TGTGCCAGCAGTTGGAACGGGGCTTACAATGAGCAGTTCTTC.

CDR3 nucleotides: TGTGCCAGCAGCCCCCCTAGCGTTTGGGAGCAGTTCTTC. Translation gives CASSPPSVWEQFF. The V and J genes are TRBV6-6 and TRBJ2-1; TRBD2 might be the D (6 bases). The CDR3 runs to 13 residues. Trimming cost V 6 bases and J 10 bases, with 16 bases left between them. Germline assignment: CDR1 MNHNY and CDR2 SVGAGI (reference sequence).

This clonotype was detected many times. The chain is built from TRBV10-3 and TRBJ2-3, with a tentative D call TRBD1 (8 bases). CDR1 and CDR2 (germline): ENHRY, SYGVKD. Trimming removed 10 bases from V and 0 bases from J, with 17 bases in between. The CDR3 covers 15 residues. CDR3 DNA sequence: TGTGCCAACAGGGGGGGGCCTACTAGCACAGATACGCAGTATTTT. Translating gives CANRGGPTSTDTQYF.

This clonotype was counted ten times or more. This chain connects TRBV20-1 to TRBJ2-5; the match to TRBD1 covers 9 bases. V lost 0 bases, J lost 5 bases, and 16 bases stayed unmatched. This CDR3 has 18 amino acids. From germline, CDR1 is DFQATT and CDR2 SNEGSKA (reference sequence). The CDR3 DNA is TGCAGTGCTAGAGATGAAGTTAGTTGGGACAGGGTCGCTGAGACCCAGTACTTC. It is translated as CSARDEVSWDRVAETQYF.